The source of this T cell receptor beta chain is a study of shared clonotypes between healthy human individuals. CDR1 and CDR2 from the germline V gene are MNHNS and SASEGT. Trimming took off 6 bases at V and 6 bases at J, with 17 bases between the two ends. CDR3 length: 14 residues. Researchers ran the assay at a deep level. Libraries were prepared by immunoSEQ multiplex PCR; TCRdb keeps only in-frame clonotypes and omits some of them. In the table there are nearly 750,000 clones, around 70% of which are singletons. Everyone who donated was a Caucasian adult who lived in Nashville, Tennessee. Naive CD4+ cells were CD45RA-selected; the remaining cells were memory.

The receptor was derived from a woman in her twenties or thirties in good health. Sequencing input: memory CD4+ T cells sorted from blood. Described subset: CD45RA-negative fraction. The rearrangement joins TRBV6-1 to TRBJ1-1, with D maybe TRBD1 (6 bases). In nucleotides, the CDR3 is TGTGCCAGCAGGCCCACGACCGGACAGCCTGAAGCTTTCTTT. It translates to CASRPTTGQPEAFF.